This T cell receptor (beta chain) came from a study of CD8 T cells in Susac syndrome. RNA, at about 0.45 to 1 ug, was reverse transcribed with random hexamers. The immunoSEQ assay covered 54 Vbeta and 13 Jbeta segments for CDR3. TCRdb passed the immunoSEQ multiplex PCR reads through MiXCR, listing each CDR3 protein once. The sample lists about 180,000 distinct CDR3 sequences, roughly 92% seen once, with 0.1% to 0.12% in the top ten. Trimming at V came to 2 bases and at J to 3 bases, leaving 8 bases not matched to a gene. Germline CDR1 reads SGHDT; CDR2 reads YYEEEE. The CDR3 covers 16 residues. Each Susac syndrome patient had definite or probable disease by recently defined criteria. While CD8+ and CD4+ T cells were isolated negatively, TEMRA cells were enriched by FACS.

Sequenced material: CD4+ T cells from PBMCs. This chain joins TRBV5-6 and TRBJ2-3, with TRBD1 identical over 8 bases. The TCR sequence derives from a human donor with Susac syndrome. The CDR3 here is CASSFMDRAPTDTQYF. The CDR3 nucleotides read TGTGCCAGCAGCTTTATGGACAGGGCACCAACAGATACGCAGTATTTT.